These T cell receptor beta chains were read from a single sample in a study of patients and donors after allogeneic stem cell transplantation. TCRdb recomputed calls from the RT-PCR reads with MiXCR, one row per CDR3 protein. Of tens of thousands of distinct CDR3 sequences in the sample, approximately 25% were seen once. The sequencing sample was made of blood, either unsorted or a sorted T cell fraction (not recorded which). These receptors all come from a human donor who was either an allogeneic HSCT recipient or a stem cell or donor lymphocyte infusion donor (not recorded which). It is not recorded whose cells these are; they may come from a transplant donor. Both conserved end residues are part of each CDR3. The D gene is left open where the match is weak. The size entry is marked missing in some rows and otherwise reads once, few, many or a size class.

clone_size	d_call	j_call	v_call	cdr3_nt	cdr3_aa
once	.	TRBJ2-3	TRBV6-2/TRBV6-3	TGTGCCAGCACTTTACGGGGGAAGTATACGCAGTATTTT	CASTLRGKYTQYF
few	TRBD1	TRBJ1-6	TRBV20-1	TGCAGTGCCCTGAGGGTACAGGGGGTGGGTTCACCCCTCCACTTT	CSALRVQGVGSPLHF
.	.	TRBJ1-2	TRBV5-1	TGCGCCAGCAGCTTCGGCAGACTTTATGGCTACACCTTC	CASSFGRLYGYTF
few	.	TRBJ2-3	TRBV3-2	TGTGCCAGCAGCCACGAAAGGACAGGGGAATTCACAGATACGCAGTATTTT	CASSHERTGEFTDTQYF
.	.	TRBJ1-1	TRBV20-1	TGCAGTGCTACGCCAGGTATATCGAACACTGAAGCTTTCTTT	CSATPGISNTEAFF
.	.	TRBJ2-7	TRBV7-9	TGTGCCAGCAGCTTTCTGGACAGAGGATACGAGCAGTACTTC	CASSFLDRGYEQYF
few	TRBD2	TRBJ2-1	TRBV7-3	TGTGCCAGCAGCTACTCTAGCGGGTACAATGAGCAGTTCTTC	CASSYSSGYNEQFF
.	.	TRBJ1-1	TRBV18	TGTGCCAGCTCACCCGCCCCGGGGAACACTGAAGCTTTCTTT	CASSPAPGNTEAFF
many	.	TRBJ1-3	TRBV20-1	TGCAGTGCCTCCGCACGCAAACCCTTCTCTGGAAACACCATATATTTT	CSASARKPFSGNTIYF
few	.	TRBJ1-2	TRBV11-2	TGTGCCAGCAGCTTAGGGGACTTTAACTATGGCTACACCTTC	CASSLGDFNYGYTF
.	TRBD2	TRBJ2-5	TRBV5-4	TGTGCCAGCAGGGGCGGGAGCTCAGAGACCCAGTACTTC	CASRGGSSETQYF
few	.	TRBJ2-2	TRBV5-1	TGCGCCAGCAGCTTGCCCGACGGACTTCGGAACACCGGGGAGCTGTTTTTT	CASSLPDGLRNTGELFF
few	TRBD1	TRBJ2-7	TRBV18	TGTGCCAGCTCACCGAGGACAGGTTTTTCCTACGAGCAGTACTTC	CASSPRTGFSYEQYF
.	.	TRBJ2-7	TRBV6-2/TRBV6-3	TGTGCCCAGCCTGAAGGGGAGAGCTCCTACGAGCAGTACTTC	CAQPEGESSYEQYF
few	.	TRBJ1-1	TRBV12-3/TRBV12-4	TGTGCCAGCAGTTTTTCTATTATGAACACTGAAGCTTTCTTT	CASSFSIMNTEAFF
.	.	TRBJ1-1	TRBV12-3/TRBV12-4	TGTGCCAGCAGCCCTATTACAGGGTACACTGAAGCTTTCTTT	CASSPITGYTEAFF